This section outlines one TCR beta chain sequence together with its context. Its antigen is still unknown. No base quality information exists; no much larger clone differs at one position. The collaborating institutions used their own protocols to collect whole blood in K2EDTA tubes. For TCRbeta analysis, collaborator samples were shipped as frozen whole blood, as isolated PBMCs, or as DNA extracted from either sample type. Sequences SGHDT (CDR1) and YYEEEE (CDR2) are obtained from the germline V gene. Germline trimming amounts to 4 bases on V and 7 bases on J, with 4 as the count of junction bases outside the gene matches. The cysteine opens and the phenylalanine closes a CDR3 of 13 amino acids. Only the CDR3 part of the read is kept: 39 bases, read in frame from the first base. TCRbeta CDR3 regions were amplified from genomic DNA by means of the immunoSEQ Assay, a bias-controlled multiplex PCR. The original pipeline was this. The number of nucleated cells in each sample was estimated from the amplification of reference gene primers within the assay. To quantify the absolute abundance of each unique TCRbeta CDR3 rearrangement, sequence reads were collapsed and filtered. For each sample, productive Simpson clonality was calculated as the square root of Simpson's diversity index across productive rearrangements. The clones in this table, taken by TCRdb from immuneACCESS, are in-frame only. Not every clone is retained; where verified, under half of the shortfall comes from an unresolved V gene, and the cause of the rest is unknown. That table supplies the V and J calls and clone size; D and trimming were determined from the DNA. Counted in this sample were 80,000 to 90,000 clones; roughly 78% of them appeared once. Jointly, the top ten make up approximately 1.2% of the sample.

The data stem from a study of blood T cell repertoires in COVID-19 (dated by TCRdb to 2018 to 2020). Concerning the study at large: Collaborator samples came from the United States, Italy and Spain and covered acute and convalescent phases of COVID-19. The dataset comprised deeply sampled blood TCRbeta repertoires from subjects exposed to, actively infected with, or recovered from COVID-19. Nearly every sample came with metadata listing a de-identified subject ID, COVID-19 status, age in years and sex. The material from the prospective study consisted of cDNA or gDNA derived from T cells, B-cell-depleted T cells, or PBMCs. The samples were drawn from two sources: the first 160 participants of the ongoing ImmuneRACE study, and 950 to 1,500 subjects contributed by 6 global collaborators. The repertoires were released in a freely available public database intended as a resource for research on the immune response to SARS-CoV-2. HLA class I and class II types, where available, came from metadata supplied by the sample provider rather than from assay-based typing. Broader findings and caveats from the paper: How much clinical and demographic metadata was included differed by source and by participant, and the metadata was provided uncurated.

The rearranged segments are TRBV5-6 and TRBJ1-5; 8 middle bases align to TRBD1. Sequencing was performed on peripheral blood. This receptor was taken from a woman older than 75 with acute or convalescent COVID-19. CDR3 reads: CASSQNRGQPQHF. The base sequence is TGTGCCAGCAGCCAAAACAGGGGGCAGCCCCAGCATTTT.